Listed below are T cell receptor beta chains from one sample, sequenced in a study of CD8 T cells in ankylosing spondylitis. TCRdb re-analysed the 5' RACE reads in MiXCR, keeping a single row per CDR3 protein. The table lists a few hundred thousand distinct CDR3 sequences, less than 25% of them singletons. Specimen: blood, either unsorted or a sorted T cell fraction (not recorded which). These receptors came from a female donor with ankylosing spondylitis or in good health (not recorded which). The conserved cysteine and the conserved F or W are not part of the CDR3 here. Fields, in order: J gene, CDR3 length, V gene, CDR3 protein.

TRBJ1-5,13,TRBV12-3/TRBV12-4,ASSLADRISPPQH
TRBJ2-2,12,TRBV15,ATSRDYGTGELF
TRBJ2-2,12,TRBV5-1,ASSATIGAGELF
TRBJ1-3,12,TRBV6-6,ASSGQISGNTIY
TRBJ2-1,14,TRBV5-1,ASSLATASSYNEQF
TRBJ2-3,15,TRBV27,ASSLTGTRFNTDTQY
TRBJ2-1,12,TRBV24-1,ATSDSQGYGEQF
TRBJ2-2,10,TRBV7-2,ASSLVVGELF
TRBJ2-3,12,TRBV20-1,SASPLTSTDTQY
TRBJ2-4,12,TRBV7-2,ASTGFSAKNIQY
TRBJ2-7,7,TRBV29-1,STRGGQY
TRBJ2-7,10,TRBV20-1,SARGGSYEQY
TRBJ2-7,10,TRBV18,ASSPESYEQY
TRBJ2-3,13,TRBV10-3,AIGVAGASTDTQY
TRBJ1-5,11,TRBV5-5,ASSPRVNQPQH
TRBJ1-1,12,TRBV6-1,ASSPGDMNTEAF
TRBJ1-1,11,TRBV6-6,ASRPGLNTEAF
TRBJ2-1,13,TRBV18,ASWAGSSSYNEQF
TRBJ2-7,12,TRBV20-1,SGGGAAKRNEQY
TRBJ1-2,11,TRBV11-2,ASSLAGDGGYT
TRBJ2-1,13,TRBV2,ASRYQGTTYNEQF
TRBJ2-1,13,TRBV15,ATSQGQGIYNEQF
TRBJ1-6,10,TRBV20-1,STQGQGSPLH
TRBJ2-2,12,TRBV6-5,ASSSGTVTGELF
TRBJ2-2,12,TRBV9,ASSPLGITGELF
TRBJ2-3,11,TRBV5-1,ASSLFVGDTQY
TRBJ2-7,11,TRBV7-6,ASSPDITYEQY
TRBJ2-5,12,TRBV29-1,SVGFRLQSETQY
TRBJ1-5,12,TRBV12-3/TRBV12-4,ASSRTGGNQPQH
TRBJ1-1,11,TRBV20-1,SARVRGNTEAF
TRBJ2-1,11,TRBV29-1,SAGWGRDNEQF
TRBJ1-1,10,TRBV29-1,SGRDSSTEAF
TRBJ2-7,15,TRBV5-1,ARNHGAASGKTYEQY
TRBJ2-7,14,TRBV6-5,ASSYSLGQGDHEQY
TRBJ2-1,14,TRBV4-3,ASSTSSGDSYNEQF
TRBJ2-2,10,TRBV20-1,SIIEGPGELF
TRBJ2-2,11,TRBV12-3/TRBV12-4,AIQYTSIGELF
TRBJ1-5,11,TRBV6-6,ASSYSGYQPQH
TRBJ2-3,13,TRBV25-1,ASSAPGAGTDTQY
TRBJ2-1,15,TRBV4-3,ASSQGPRTSGNNEQF
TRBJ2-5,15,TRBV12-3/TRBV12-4,ASSWNRLAGGQETQY
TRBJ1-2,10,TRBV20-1,SASPWNYGYT
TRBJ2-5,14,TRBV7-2,ASSFSLGSGEETQY
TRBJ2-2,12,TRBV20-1,SADNPAATGELF
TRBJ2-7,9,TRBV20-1,SARDGAGLY
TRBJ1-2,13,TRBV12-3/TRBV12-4,ASSLRGTGGRGYT
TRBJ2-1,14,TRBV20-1,SARDAGGYSYNEQF
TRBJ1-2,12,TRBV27,ASSPLQGRYGYT
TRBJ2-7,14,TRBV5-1,ASSSKGPGAHYEQY
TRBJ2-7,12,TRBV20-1,SARDSGGKYEQY
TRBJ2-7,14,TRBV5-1,ASSLGGGNLRSEQY
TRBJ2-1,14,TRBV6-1,ASSELAGGGYNEQF
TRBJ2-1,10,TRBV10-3,AISGTDNEQF
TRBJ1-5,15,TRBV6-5,ASSYPPKGGSHQPQH
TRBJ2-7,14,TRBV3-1,ASSQDRTGGPYEQY
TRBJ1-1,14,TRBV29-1,SVGWANRDRGTEAF